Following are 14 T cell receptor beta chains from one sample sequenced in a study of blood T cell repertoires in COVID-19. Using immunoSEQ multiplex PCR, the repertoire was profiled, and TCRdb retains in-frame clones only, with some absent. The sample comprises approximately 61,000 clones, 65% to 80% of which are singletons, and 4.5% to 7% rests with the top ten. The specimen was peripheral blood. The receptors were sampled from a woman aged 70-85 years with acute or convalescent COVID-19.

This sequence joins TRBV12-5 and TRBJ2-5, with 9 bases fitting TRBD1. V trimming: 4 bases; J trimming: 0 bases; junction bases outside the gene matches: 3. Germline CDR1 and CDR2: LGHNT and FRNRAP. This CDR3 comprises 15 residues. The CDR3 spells CASGSGQGNQETQYF. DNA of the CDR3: TGTGCTAGTGGTTCGGGACAGGGTAACCAAGAGACCCAGTACTTC.

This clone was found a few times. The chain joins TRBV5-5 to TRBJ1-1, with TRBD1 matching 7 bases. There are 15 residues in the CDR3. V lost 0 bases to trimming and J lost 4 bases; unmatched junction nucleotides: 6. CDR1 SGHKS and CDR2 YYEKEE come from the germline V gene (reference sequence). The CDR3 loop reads CASSLAIGTVTEAFF. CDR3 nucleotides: TGTGCCAGCAGCTTGGCGATCGGGACAGTCACTGAAGCTTTCTTT. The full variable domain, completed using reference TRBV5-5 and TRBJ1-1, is DAGVTQSPTHLIKTRGQQVTLRCSPISGHKSVSWYQQVLGQGPQFIFQYYEKEERGRGNFPDRFSARQFPNYSSELNVNALLLGDSALYLCASSLAIGTVTEAFFGQGTRLTVV.

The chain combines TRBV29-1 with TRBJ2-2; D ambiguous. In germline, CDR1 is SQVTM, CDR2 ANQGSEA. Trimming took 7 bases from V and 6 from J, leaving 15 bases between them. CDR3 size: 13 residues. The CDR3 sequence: CSARSETPGELFF. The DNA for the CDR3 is TGCAGCGCTCGGAGTGAGACCCCCGGGGAGCTGTTTTTT.

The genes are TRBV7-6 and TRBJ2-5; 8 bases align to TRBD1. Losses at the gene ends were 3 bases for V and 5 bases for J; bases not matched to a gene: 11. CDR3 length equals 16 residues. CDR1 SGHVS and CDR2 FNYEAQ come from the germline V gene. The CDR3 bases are TGTGCCAGCAGCTTGAGTTCAGGGGGCAATCGGGAGACCCAGTACTTC. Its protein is CASSLSSGGNRETQYF.

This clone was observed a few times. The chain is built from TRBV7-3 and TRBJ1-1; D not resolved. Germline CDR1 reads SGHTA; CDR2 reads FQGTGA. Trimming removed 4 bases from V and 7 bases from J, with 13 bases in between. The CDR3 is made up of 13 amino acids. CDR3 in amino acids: CASSSRTGGEAFF. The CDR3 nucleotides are TGTGCCAGCAGCTCAAGGACCGGAGGTGAAGCTTTCTTT.

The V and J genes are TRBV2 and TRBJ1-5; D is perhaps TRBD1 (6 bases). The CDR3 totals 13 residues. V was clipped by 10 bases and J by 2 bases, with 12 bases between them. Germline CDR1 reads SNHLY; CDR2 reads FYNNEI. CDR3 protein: CATQGQRNQPQHF. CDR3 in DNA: TGTGCCACCCAAGGACAGCGCAATCAGCCCCAGCATTTT.

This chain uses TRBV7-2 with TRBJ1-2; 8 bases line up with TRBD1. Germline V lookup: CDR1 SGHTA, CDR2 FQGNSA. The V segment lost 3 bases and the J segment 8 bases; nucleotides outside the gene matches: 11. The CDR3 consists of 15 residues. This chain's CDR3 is CASSLSQGALGGYTF. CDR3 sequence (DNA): TGTGCCAGCAGCTTGAGTCAGGGGGCGCTAGGAGGCTACACCTTC.

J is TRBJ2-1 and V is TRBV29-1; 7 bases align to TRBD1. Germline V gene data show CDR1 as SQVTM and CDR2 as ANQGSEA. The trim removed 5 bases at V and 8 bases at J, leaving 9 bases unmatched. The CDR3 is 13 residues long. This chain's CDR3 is CSVKTGRNDEQFF. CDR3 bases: TGCAGCGTTAAGACAGGGCGGAACGATGAGCAGTTCTTC.

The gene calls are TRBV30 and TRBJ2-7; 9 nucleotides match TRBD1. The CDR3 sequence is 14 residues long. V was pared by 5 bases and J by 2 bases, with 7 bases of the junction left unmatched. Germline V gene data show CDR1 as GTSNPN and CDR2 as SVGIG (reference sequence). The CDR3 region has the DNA TGTGCCTGGGACCGGGACAGGGACACCTACGAGCAGTACTTC. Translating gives CAWDRDRDTYEQYF.

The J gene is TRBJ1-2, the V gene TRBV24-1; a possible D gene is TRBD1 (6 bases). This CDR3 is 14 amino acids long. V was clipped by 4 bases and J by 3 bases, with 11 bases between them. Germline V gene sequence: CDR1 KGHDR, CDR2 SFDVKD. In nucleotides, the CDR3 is TGTGCCACCAGTGACCCGAAGGGGGACTATGGCTACACCTTC. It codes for CATSDPKGDYGYTF.

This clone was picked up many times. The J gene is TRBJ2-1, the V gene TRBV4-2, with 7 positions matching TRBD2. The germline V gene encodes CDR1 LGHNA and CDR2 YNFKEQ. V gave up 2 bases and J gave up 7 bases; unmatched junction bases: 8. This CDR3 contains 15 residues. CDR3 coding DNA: TGTGCCAGCAGCCAACTAGCGGCCCCAGGTAATGAGCAGTTCTTC. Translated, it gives CASSQLAAPGNEQFF.

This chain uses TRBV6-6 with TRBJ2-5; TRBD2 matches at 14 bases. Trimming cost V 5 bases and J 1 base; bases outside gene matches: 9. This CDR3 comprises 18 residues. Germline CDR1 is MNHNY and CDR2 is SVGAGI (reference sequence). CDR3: CASSQNTGLAGGQETQYF. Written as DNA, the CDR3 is TGTGCCAGCAGTCAAAACACCGGACTAGCGGGGGGCCAAGAGACCCAGTACTTC.

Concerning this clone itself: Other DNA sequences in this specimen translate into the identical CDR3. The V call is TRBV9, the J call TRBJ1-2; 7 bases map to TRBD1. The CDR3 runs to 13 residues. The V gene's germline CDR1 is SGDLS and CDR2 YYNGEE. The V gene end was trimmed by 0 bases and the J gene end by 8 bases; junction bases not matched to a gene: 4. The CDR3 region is CASSVGQGGGYTF. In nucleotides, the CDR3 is TGTGCCAGCAGCGTAGGACAGGGAGGCGGCTACACCTTC.

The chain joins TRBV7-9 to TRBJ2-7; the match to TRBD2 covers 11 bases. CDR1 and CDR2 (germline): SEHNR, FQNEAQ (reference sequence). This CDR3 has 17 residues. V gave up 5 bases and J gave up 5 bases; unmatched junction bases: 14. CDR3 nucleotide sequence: TGTGCCAGCAGCCCGGGGGGGAGACTAGCGGGGATGGACGAGCAGTACTTC. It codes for CASSPGGRLAGMDEQYF.